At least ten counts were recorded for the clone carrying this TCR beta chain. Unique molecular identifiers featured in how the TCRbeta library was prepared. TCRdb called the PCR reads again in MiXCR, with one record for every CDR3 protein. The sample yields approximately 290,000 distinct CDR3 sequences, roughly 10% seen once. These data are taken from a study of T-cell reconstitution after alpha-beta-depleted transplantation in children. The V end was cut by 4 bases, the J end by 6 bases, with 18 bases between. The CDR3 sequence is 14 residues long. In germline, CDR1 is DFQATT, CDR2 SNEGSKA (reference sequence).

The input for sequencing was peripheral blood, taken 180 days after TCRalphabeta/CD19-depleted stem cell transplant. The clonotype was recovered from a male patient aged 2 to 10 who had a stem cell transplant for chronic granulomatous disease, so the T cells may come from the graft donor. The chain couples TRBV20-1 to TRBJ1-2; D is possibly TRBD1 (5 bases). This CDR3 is CSATPFQGRDGYTF. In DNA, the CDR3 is TGCAGTGCTACGCCTTTCCAGGGCAGGGATGGCTACACCTTC.